Below are 15 T cell receptor beta chains sequenced from a single sample in a study of OX40 agonist ivuxolimab in advanced cancers. Only in-frame clones appear in the TCRdb table, and some are missing; sequencing was by immunoSEQ multiplex PCR. This sample has 130,000 or so clones; around 93% occur once, and the top ten carry 0.15% to 0.19%. The specimen was CD4+ or CD8+ T cells sorted from blood, collected in a trial of the OX40 agonist ivuxolimab. The receptors shown here come from an adult with an advanced solid tumor such as melanoma, head and neck, liver or kidney cancer.

The chain joins TRBV9 to TRBJ1-6, with D tentatively TRBD1 (5 bases). The CDR3 contains 15 residues. CDR1 SGDLS and CDR2 YYNGEE come from the germline V gene. V was pared by 4 bases and J by 6 bases, with 14 bases between. CDR3 protein: CASSRARVPNSPLHF. CDR3 nucleotide sequence: TGTGCCAGCAGCCGCGCCAGGGTCCCTAATTCACCCCTCCACTTT.

The chain employs TRBV28 and TRBJ2-7; the D gene is possibly TRBD1 (6 bases). The CDR3 is made up of 14 amino acids. Trimming pared 4 bases from V and 4 bases from J, leaving 14 bases between. The V gene's germline CDR1 is MDHEN and CDR2 SYDVKM. CDR3 DNA: TGTGCCAGCAGTTCGACAGGACAAGGTTACGAGCAGTACTTC. Amino acids: CASSSTGQGYEQYF. The complete variable domain, with remaining parts taken from reference TRBV28 and TRBJ2-7, reads DVKVTQSSRYLVKRTGEKVFLECVQDMDHENMFWYRQDPGLGLRLIYFSYDVKMKEKGDIPEGYSVSREKKERFSLILESASTNQTSMYLCASSSTGQGYEQYFGPGTRLTVT.

The sample holds a few counts of this clone. The V call is TRBV7-6, the J call TRBJ2-1, with D hard to call. CDR3 length: 15 amino acids. Trimming took 3 bases from V and 7 from J, leaving 16 bases between them. Germline CDR1 reads SGHVS; CDR2 reads FNYEAQ. The CDR3 here is CASSFPLSNGNEQFF. In DNA, the CDR3 is TGTGCCAGCAGCTTCCCCCTGTCGAATGGGAATGAGCAGTTCTTC.

The V and J genes are TRBV5-1 and TRBJ2-1, with 8 nucleotides matching TRBD1. V was clipped by 4 bases and J by 6 bases; unmatched bases: 12. Germline V gives CDR1 SGHRS, CDR2 YFSETQ. The CDR3 consists of 16 residues. CDR3 protein: CASSLPTGVLGNEQFF. For the CDR3, the DNA is TGCGCCAGCAGCCTTCCGACAGGGGTCTTGGGCAATGAGCAGTTCTTC.

This chain links TRBV27 with TRBJ2-3; 9 positions agree with TRBD1. The CDR3 contains 15 residues. Per germline, CDR1 MNHEY and CDR2 SMNVEV (reference sequence). V dropped 4 bases and J dropped 0; count of bases not matched to a gene: 2. The CDR3 bases are TGTGCCAGCAGTTCTACAGGGGGCAGCACAGATACGCAGTATTTT. It encodes CASSSTGGSTDTQYF.

V is TRBV13 and J is TRBJ2-5, with TRBD2 matching 7 bases. Germline assignment: CDR1 PRHDT and CDR2 FYEKMQ (reference sequence). V lost 7 bases, J lost 1 base, and 6 bases stayed unmatched. There are 14 residues in the CDR3. DNA for the CDR3: TGTGCCAGCACGGTCGGGGGGACCCAAGAGACCCAGTACTTC. Its protein is CASTVGGTQETQYF.

This clone was picked up one time. The rearrangement joins TRBV7-9 to TRBJ2-3; D gene uncertain. Trimming pared 3 bases from V and 3 bases from J, leaving 10 bases between. The CDR3 sequence is 14 residues long. CDR1 SEHNR and CDR2 FQNEAQ come from the germline V gene (reference sequence). The CDR3 sequence: CASSFESTTDTQYF. The DNA for the CDR3 is TGTGCCAGCAGCTTTGAAAGCACAACAGATACGCAGTATTTT. The complete variable domain, with remaining parts taken from reference TRBV7-9 and TRBJ2-3, reads DTGVSQNPRHKITKRGQNVTFRCDPISEHNRLYWYRQTLGQGPEFLTYFQNEAQLEKSRLLSDRFSAERPKGSFSTLEIQRTEQGDSAMYLCASSFESTTDTQYFGPGTRLTVL.

This clone was observed a handful of times. The chain carries TRBV28 and TRBJ1-2, with unresolved D. Germline V gene lookup returns CDR1 MDHEN and CDR2 SYDVKM. The CDR3 consists of 11 residues. With 8 bases removed from V and 3 bases from J, the gap between germline ends came to 7 bases. CDR3 in DNA: TGTGCCAGCGAGTTTGACTATGGCTACACCTTC. This translates into CASEFDYGYTF.

The rearrangement links TRBV28 to TRBJ2-3, with 7 bases lining up with TRBD1. The CDR3 is 13 amino acids. Germline values: CDR1 MDHEN, CDR2 SYDVKM. V gave up 3 bases and J gave up 10 bases; unmatched junction bases: 7. The CDR3 is CASSFDREFPQYF. The CDR3, as DNA: TGTGCCAGCAGTTTTGACAGGGAGTTTCCGCAGTATTTT.

In its sample, this clone was seen once. The rearrangement links TRBV7-2 to TRBJ2-5; D might be TRBD1 or TRBD2, each matching 6 bases. The germline V gene has CDR1 SGHTA and CDR2 FQGNSA. This CDR3 spans 14 amino acids. With 1 base removed from V and 2 bases from J, the gap between germline ends came to 8 bases. The CDR3, as DNA: TGTGCCAGCAGCTTAGGAGGGGGGCAAGAGACCCAGTACTTC. This gives the protein CASSLGGGQETQYF. The entire variable domain, with the rest obtained from reference TRBV7-2 and TRBJ2-5, is as follows: GAGVSQSPSNKVTEKGKDVELRCDPISGHTALYWYRQSLGQGLEFLIYFQGNSAPDKSGLPSDRFSAERTGGSVSTLTIQRTQQEDSAVYLCASSLGGGQETQYFGPGTRLLVL.

The chain couples TRBV27 to TRBJ1-5; no reliable D call. Trimming pared 6 bases from V and 9 bases from J, leaving 15 bases between. Per germline, CDR1 MNHEY and CDR2 SMNVEV (reference sequence). This CDR3 region has 13 residues. CDR3 loop: CASRSDIMGPQHF. The CDR3 DNA reads as TGTGCCAGCAGATCAGACATCATGGGGCCCCAGCATTTT.

The chain recombines TRBV27 with TRBJ1-6; TRBD1 aligns across 7 bases. Germline trimming cut 1 base from V and 9 bases from J; bases unmatched to any gene: 6. Per the germline V gene, CDR1 is MNHEY and CDR2 is SMNVEV (reference sequence). The CDR3 covers 15 residues. CDR3 sequence reads: CASSLYRQGGSPLHF. The CDR3 DNA is TGTGCCAGCAGTTTATATCGCCAGGGGGGTTCACCCCTCCACTTT.

This chain joins TRBV21-1 and TRBJ1-6. TRBV21-1 is described as a pseudogene. This CDR3 spans 16 amino acids. CDR3 protein: CASSSSGGGYNSPLHF. CDR3 nucleotide sequence: TGTGCCAGCAGCAGCTCTGGGGGGGGGTATAATTCACCCCTCCACTTT.

About this clone: A read error may produce the germline difference seen at one junction end. This chain connects TRBV6-9 to TRBJ2-1; 11 nucleotides align to TRBD2. This CDR3 contains 15 residues. The V gene's germline CDR1 is MNHGY and CDR2 SVAAGI. The CDR3 reads CASSYRSGRGNKQFF. CDR3 bases: TGTGCCAGCAGTTACCGTAGCGGGAGGGGCAATAAGCAGTTCTTC.

The chain links TRBV7-9 to TRBJ2-7, with unresolved D. Trimming cost V 5 bases and J 3 bases, with 8 bases left between them. CDR1 is SEHNR, CDR2 FQNEAQ, per germline (reference sequence). This CDR3 has 12 amino acids. The CDR3 DNA is TGTGCCAGCAGCGCAATGAGCTACGAGCAGTACTTC. Amino acid sequence: CASSAMSYEQYF.